This TCR beta chain is from a study of T cells in Graves' hyperthyroidism and ophthalmopathy. The germline V gene encodes CDR1 LNHNV and CDR2 YYDKDF (reference sequence). The CDR3 sequence is 16 residues long. V trimming: 6 bases; J trimming: 4 bases; junction bases outside the gene matches: 11. Researchers amplified the TCR beta CDR3 regions from RNA transcripts. An initial round of RT-PCR targeting the TCR CDR3 relied on the HTBI primer set. MiXCR, run by TCRdb on the multiplex PCR reads, gives a single entry per CDR3 protein. This sample has around 580,000 distinct CDR3 sequences, with 16% found just once.

The sample consisted of blood. This chain uses TRBV15 with TRBJ1-5; 8 positions agree with TRBD1. The TCR sequence derives from a woman aged 18-29 years with Graves' hyperthyroidism. The CDR3 protein is CATSRSDRGDNQPQHF. CDR3 sequence (DNA): TGTGCCACCAGTAGATCCGACAGGGGCGATAATCAGCCCCAGCATTTT. Together with reference TRBV15 and TRBJ1-5, the CDR3 gives the full variable domain: DAMVIQNPRYQVTQFGKPVTLSCSQTLNHNVMYWYQQKSSQAPKLLFHYYDKDFNNEADTPDNFQSRRPNTSFCFLDIRSPGLGDTAMYLCATSRSDRGDNQPQHFGDGTRLSIL.